This T cell receptor beta chain was profiled in a study of OX40 agonist ivuxolimab in advanced cancers. Turning to the study itself: Patients were treated with ivuxolimab, an agonistic anti-OX40 (CD134) antibody.

Using immunoSEQ multiplex PCR, the repertoire was profiled, and TCRdb retains in-frame clones only, with some absent. There are 70,000 to 95,000 clones in the sample; more than 75% occur only once, and 6.2% lies in the top ten. The CDR3 sequence is 16 residues long. V was shortened by 1 base and J by 1 base, with 13 bases between the two germline ends. Germline V gene sequence: CDR1 SGHRS, CDR2 YFSETQ. General study results and limits: The antigen specificity of the peripheral T cells (those that were expanded) was not determined. With doses of 0.1 to 3.0 mg/kg, CD4+ and CD8+ blood T cells had undergone clonal expansion by week 6.

Details on this clone: The antigen remains unidentified.

This material consisted of CD4+ or CD8+ T cells sorted from blood, taken in a trial of the OX40 agonist ivuxolimab. The gene calls are TRBV5-1 and TRBJ2-3; either TRBD1 or TRBD2 may fit D (5 bases each). The TCR was taken from an adult with an advanced solid tumor such as melanoma, head and neck, liver or kidney cancer. The CDR3, as DNA: TGCGCCAGCAGCTTGTCCCCAGGGAGAGGCACAGATACGCAGTATTTT. It is translated as CASSLSPGRGTDTQYF.